Below, 30 T cell receptor beta chains from the same sample are listed, as sequenced in a study of blood T cell dynamics during melanoma immunotherapy. The time point was: pre-treatment baseline. Repertoires were generated with immunoSEQ multiplex PCR, while TCRdb's copy carries only in-frame clones and drops some. This table has some 9,900 clones, 70% to 90% appearing once. Sequencing used blood, obtained from a patient treated with checkpoint blockade. All receptors derive from a human donor with melanoma.

The gene calls are TRBV2 and TRBJ2-3; a possible D gene is TRBD2 (6 bases). In germline, CDR1 is SNHLY, CDR2 FYNNEI. V gave up 3 bases and J gave up 0 bases, with 7 bases separating them. This CDR3 is built from 14 residues. CDR3 nucleotide sequence: TGTGCCAGCAGTGATGGGACTAGCACAGATACGCAGTATTTT. It specifies CASSDGTSTDTQYF.

The V gene is TRBV7-2, the J gene TRBJ1-2, with 7 bases identical to TRBD1. V shed 1 base, J shed 0 bases, and the junction held 8 bases outside the gene matches. This CDR3 has 17 residues. Germline assignment: CDR1 SGHTA and CDR2 FQGNSA. The CDR3 loop is CASSLGHRGPANYGYTF. DNA for the CDR3: TGTGCCAGCAGCTTAGGCCACAGGGGCCCCGCTAACTATGGCTACACCTTC. Complete variable domain (other parts from reference TRBV7-2 and TRBJ1-2): GAGVSQSPSNKVTEKGKDVELRCDPISGHTALYWYRQSLGQGLEFLIYFQGNSAPDKSGLPSDRFSAERTGGSVSTLTIQRTQQEDSAVYLCASSLGHRGPANYGYTFGSGTRLTVV.

The chain uses TRBV15 and TRBJ2-5; D may be TRBD1 (5 bases). V shed 4 bases and J shed 4 bases, with 10 bases lying between them. The CDR3 length is 13 residues. Per germline, CDR1 LNHNV and CDR2 YYDKDF (reference sequence). CDR3 amino acids: CATSIRGSETQYF. Written as DNA, the CDR3 is TGTGCCACCAGCATTAGGGGTTCAGAGACCCAGTACTTC.

This clone was counted once. J is TRBJ1-5 and V is TRBV27; TRBD1 matches at 9 bases. Looked up from germline, CDR1 is MNHEY and CDR2 is SMNVEV (reference sequence). The CDR3 has 15 residues. V lost 4 bases and J lost 6; bases outside the gene matches: 7. The CDR3 is CASSSTGGVGQPQHF. CDR3 DNA: TGTGCCAGCAGTTCTACAGGGGGCGTCGGTCAGCCCCAGCATTTT.

This clone was seen just once. The chain combines TRBV11-2 with TRBJ2-5, with D possibly called TRBD1 or TRBD2 (5 bases each). CDR3 size: 14 residues. V was pared by 4 bases and J by 5 bases, with 14 bases between. Germline values: CDR1 SGHAT, CDR2 FQNNGV. In nucleotides, the CDR3 is TGTGCCAGCAGCTCCCCGTCGTGGGGGGAGACCCAGTACTTC. Translated, it gives CASSSPSWGETQYF.

CDR3 coding DNA: TGTGCCAGCAGTAAGACGGACACGACAGACAAGTTCTTC. As protein: CASSKTDTTDKFF. V is TRBV6-6 and J is TRBJ2-1; the D gene is possibly TRBD1 (5 bases). The CDR3 has 13 residues. Germline CDR1 is MNHNY and CDR2 is SVGAGI (reference sequence). Trimming stripped 5 bases from V and 14 bases from J, with 19 bases between.

The chain carries TRBV11-3 and TRBJ2-1; D not resolved. Trimming cost V 1 base and J 5 bases, with 12 bases left between them. The CDR3 runs to 15 residues. Germline CDR1 SGHNT, CDR2 YENEEA. The CDR3 nucleotides read TGTGCCAGCAGCTTAGGGGCCAGTATAAACAATGAGCAGTTCTTC. Its protein product is CASSLGASINNEQFF. Full variable domain (remainder filled in from reference TRBV11-3 and TRBJ2-1): EAGVVQSPRYKIIEKKQPVAFWCNPISGHNTLYWYLQNLGQGPELLIRYENEEAVDDSQLPKDRFSAERLKGVDSTLKIQPAELGDSAVYLCASSLGASINNEQFFGPGTRLTVL.

The chain has TRBV10-2 and TRBJ2-1; 9 bases are a match to TRBD1. CDR3 size: 14 residues. Per the germline V gene, CDR1 is WSHSY and CDR2 is SAAADI. V was pared by 6 bases and J by 5 bases, with 5 bases of the junction left unmatched. For the CDR3, the DNA is TGCGCCAGCAGGATACAGGGGGCCGACAATGAGCAGTTCTTC. It specifies CASRIQGADNEQFF.

CDR3 protein: CASSLAGGVYGGELFF. CDR3 DNA sequence: TGCGCCAGCAGCTTGGCGGGAGGTGTATACGGCGGGGAGCTGTTTTTT. The chain couples TRBV5-1 to TRBJ2-2; TRBD2 matches 7 bases. V lost 0 bases, J lost 7 bases, and 9 bases stayed unmatched. CDR1 and CDR2 from the germline V gene are SGHRS and YFSETQ. The CDR3 is 16 amino acids. Full variable domain (missing parts from reference TRBV5-1 and TRBJ2-2): KAGVTQTPRYLIKTRGQQVTLSCSPISGHRSVSWYQQTPGQGLQFLFEYFSETQRNKGNFPGRFSGRQFSNSRSEMNVSTLELGDSALYLCASSLAGGVYGGELFFGEGSRLTVL.

V usage is TRBV11-3 and J usage is TRBJ2-3; D perhaps matches TRBD2 (5 bases). CDR3 size: 12 residues. Germline V gives CDR1 SGHNT, CDR2 YENEEA. V dropped 6 bases and J dropped 5 bases, with 9 bases sitting between them. The chain's CDR3 is CASRLLEDTQYF. CDR3 bases: TGTGCCAGCAGATTACTAGAAGATACGCAGTATTTT.

The chain combines TRBV6-4 with TRBJ2-7; 7 bases fit TRBD2. The length of the CDR3 is 16 residues. Germline assignment: CDR1 MRHNA and CDR2 SNTAGT. V lost 3 bases and J lost 2; bases outside the gene matches: 10. CDR3 in DNA: TGTGCCAGCAGTGAGCGTAGGGCGGGGGTTACCTACGAGCAGTACTTC. Its translation: CASSERRAGVTYEQYF.

The CDR3 is CASSSNPGQGAGETQYF. Written as DNA, the CDR3 is TGCGCCAGCAGCTCAAATCCGGGACAGGGGGCGGGAGAGACCCAGTACTTC. The genes are TRBV5-1 and TRBJ2-5; 12 positions match TRBD1. V was pared by 3 bases and J by 4 bases, with 10 bases of the junction left unmatched. The CDR3 has 17 amino acids. Germline V gives CDR1 SGHRS, CDR2 YFSETQ.

The chain employs TRBV9 and TRBJ2-5, with D possibly TRBD1 on 6 matching bases. Trimming took 6 bases from V and 2 from J, leaving 14 bases between them. From germline, CDR1 is SGDLS and CDR2 YYNGEE. CDR3 length equals 14 residues. The DNA of the CDR3 is TGTGCCAGCAACTTACCCGGACAGCAAGAGACCCAGTACTTC. Residues: CASNLPGQQETQYF.

The chain has TRBV27 and TRBJ2-2; TRBD2 might be the D (5 bases). This CDR3 has 16 amino acids. Germline lookup yields CDR1 MNHEY and CDR2 SMNVEV (reference sequence). Deletions cut 6 bases from V and 1 base from J, with 15 bases between. In DNA form, the CDR3 reads TGTGCCAGCAGGGGGTCGAGGGAGTGGAACACCGGGGAGCTGTTTTTT. This translates into CASRGSREWNTGELFF.

This clone occurred a few times. The V gene is TRBV2, the J gene TRBJ2-7, with 10 bases lining up with TRBD1. Germline CDR1 SNHLY, CDR2 FYNNEI. Unmatched junction bases numbered 2, after V lost 6 bases and J lost 9 bases. CDR3 length: 11 amino acids. CDR3 bases: TGTGCCAGCAGCCGACAGGGGGCGCAGTACTTC. Translation: CASSRQGAQYF.

This chain joins TRBV27 and TRBJ1-5, with a possible D match to TRBD1 (6 bases). V dropped 6 bases and J dropped 3 bases, with 18 bases sitting between them. CDR1 is MNHEY and CDR2 is SMNVEV in the germline V gene (reference sequence). The CDR3 spans 16 residues. The chain's CDR3 is CASRSLMGAPNQPQHF. CDR3 coding DNA: TGTGCCAGCAGATCCCTTATGGGGGCCCCCAATCAGCCCCAGCATTTT.

This clone occurred once. As DNA, the CDR3 is TGTGCCAGCCGCGGTACTGCTAGCACAGATACGCAGTATTTT. Its translation: CASRGTASTDTQYF. The J gene is TRBJ2-3, the V gene TRBV6-6; D call uncertain. The CDR3 totals 14 residues. The V end lost 8 bases, the J end lost 0 bases, and 12 bases lay between the germline ends. Germline values: CDR1 MNHNY, CDR2 SVGAGI (reference sequence).

The V call is TRBV5-4, the J call TRBJ2-7, with TRBD2 matching over 11 bases. V lost 4 bases, J lost 2 bases, and 2 bases stayed unmatched. The CDR3 is 14 residues long. CDR1 and CDR2 (germline): SGHNT, YYREEE (reference sequence). The CDR3 nucleotides read TGTGCCAGCAGCACTAGCGGGAGTACCTACGAGCAGTACTTC. Its protein product is CASSTSGSTYEQYF.

The chain combines TRBV4-1 with TRBJ2-5; TRBD1 matches at 9 bases. The DNA matches TRBJ2-7 better at its end, which makes the J call doubtful. Germline V CDR1 and CDR2: MGHRA, YSYEKL. The CDR3 loop spans 14 amino acids. The CDR3 nucleotides read TGCGCCAGCAGCCCCCGGGACAGGGTCGGCGAGCAGTACTTC. It translates to CASSPRDRVGEQYF.

This chain links TRBV6-5 with TRBJ1-2; D is possibly TRBD1 (5 bases). The CDR3 covers 11 residues. Trimming removed 10 bases from V and 11 bases from J, with 17 bases in between. CDR1 and CDR2 from the germline V gene are MNHEY and SVGAGI. The CDR3 sequence: CATWGDPWYTF. DNA for the CDR3: TGTGCCACCTGGGGGGACCCCTGGTACACCTTC.

The chain has TRBV15 and TRBJ2-7, with 10 bases matching TRBD2. The CDR3 is 15 residues long. V trimming: 0 bases; J trimming: 5 bases; junction bases outside the gene matches: 4. Germline CDR1 is LNHNV and CDR2 is YYDKDF (reference sequence). The CDR3 DNA reads as TGTGCCACCAGCAGAGATCTAGCGGGAGTAGACGAGCAGTACTTC. Its translation: CATSRDLAGVDEQYF.

This chain joins TRBV7-2 and TRBJ2-7; D gene uncertain. Trimming stripped 5 bases from V and 2 bases from J, with 16 bases between. CDR1 SGHTA and CDR2 FQGNSA come from the germline V gene. This CDR3 is built from 15 residues. The CDR3 is CASSPRTAITYEQYF. In nucleotides, the CDR3 is TGTGCCAGCAGCCCCAGGACGGCCATCACCTACGAGCAGTACTTC.

CDR3 DNA: TGTGCCAGCAACCTGTCCAGTGGGGGGACGACAGATACGCAGTATTTT. Translating it yields CASNLSSGGTTDTQYF. The J gene is TRBJ2-3, the V gene TRBV7-2; weak D call: TRBD2 (6 bases). The CDR3 is 16 residues long. Trimming shortened V by 7 bases and J by 3 bases, and 20 bases separated the two germline ends. In germline, CDR1 is SGHTA, CDR2 FQGNSA.

The chain has TRBV7-3 and TRBJ1-1; 8 bases are a match to TRBD1. Germline CDR1 is SGHTA and CDR2 is FQGTGA. The CDR3 is made up of 14 amino acids. The J segment lost 1 base and the V segment lost 5 bases, leaving 3 bases of the junction unmatched. The DNA for the CDR3 is TGTGCCAGCAGCCTAGGACAGGGGAACACTGAAGCTTTCTTT. Residues: CASSLGQGNTEAFF.

The genes are TRBV2 and TRBJ1-4; 8 nucleotides match TRBD1. Per the germline V gene, CDR1 is SNHLY and CDR2 is FYNNEI. V lost 6 bases, J lost 1 base, and 7 bases stayed unmatched. The CDR3 is 16 amino acids. CDR3 sequence: CASSGTTGGTNEKLFF. The CDR3 DNA follows: TGTGCCAGCAGCGGAACAACAGGGGGAACTAATGAAAAACTGTTTTTT.

V and J are TRBV7-9 and TRBJ1-4; D gene unclear. The V gene's germline CDR1 is SEHNR and CDR2 FQNEAQ (reference sequence). CDR3 size: 14 residues. The V gene lost 2 bases and the J gene lost 11 bases, with 15 bases spanning the gap. CDR3 residues: CASSLLGGDPKLFF. CDR3 DNA: TGTGCCAGCAGCTTACTGGGAGGAGATCCCAAACTGTTTTTT.

This chain links TRBV7-9 with TRBJ2-7; the match to TRBD2 covers 7 bases. The ends lost 5 bases at V and 3 bases at J; junction bases unmatched: 7. The CDR3 runs 14 residues. In germline, CDR1 is SEHNR, CDR2 FQNEAQ (reference sequence). CDR3 DNA: TGTGCCAGCAGCAACCTAGCGGCAAGCTACGAGCAGTACTTC. It yields the protein CASSNLAASYEQYF.

There are a few counts of this clone. The gene calls are TRBV18 and TRBJ1-1, with 9 bases fitting TRBD1. CDR1 KGHSH and CDR2 LQKENI come from the germline V gene. V shed 3 bases and J 5 bases; nucleotides not matched to a gene: 4. The CDR3 runs to 14 residues. Here the CDR3 DNA reads TGTGCCAGCTCACCGGGGACAGGGCGGACTGAAGCTTTCTTT. It is translated as CASSPGTGRTEAFF.

The V call is TRBV19, the J call TRBJ1-1, with 9 bases identical to TRBD1. V trimming: 4 bases; J trimming: 2 bases; junction bases outside the gene matches: 2. Per the germline V gene, CDR1 is LNHDA and CDR2 is SQIVND (reference sequence). CDR3 length equals 14 residues. Here the CDR3 DNA reads TGTGCCAGTAGTAACAGGGGGCTTAACACTGAAGCTTTCTTT. Translated, it gives CASSNRGLNTEAFF.

The CDR3 region is CAISEGLAVVQYF. The CDR3 DNA sequence: TGTGCCATCAGTGAGGGACTAGCGGTTGTGCAGTACTTC. The chain carries TRBV10-3 and TRBJ2-5; 10 nucleotides align to TRBD2. Germline V lookup: CDR1 ENHRY, CDR2 SYGVKD. The junction had 5 bases not matched to a gene; V was cut back by 2 bases and J by 11 bases. The CDR3 runs to 13 residues.